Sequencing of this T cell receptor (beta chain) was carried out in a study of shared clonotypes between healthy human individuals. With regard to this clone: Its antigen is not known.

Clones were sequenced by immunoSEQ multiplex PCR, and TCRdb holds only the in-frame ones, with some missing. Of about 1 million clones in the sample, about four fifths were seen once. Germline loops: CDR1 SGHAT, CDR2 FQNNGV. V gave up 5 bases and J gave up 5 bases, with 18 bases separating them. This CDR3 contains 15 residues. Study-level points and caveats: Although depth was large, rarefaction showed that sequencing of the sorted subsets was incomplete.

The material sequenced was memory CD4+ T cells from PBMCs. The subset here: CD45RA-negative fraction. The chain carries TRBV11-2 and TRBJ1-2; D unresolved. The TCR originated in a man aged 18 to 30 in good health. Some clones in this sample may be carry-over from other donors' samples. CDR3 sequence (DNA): TGTGCCAGCAGCCCGAGTCTGACTGAAGGTTATGGCTACACCTTC. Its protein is CASSPSLTEGYGYTF.